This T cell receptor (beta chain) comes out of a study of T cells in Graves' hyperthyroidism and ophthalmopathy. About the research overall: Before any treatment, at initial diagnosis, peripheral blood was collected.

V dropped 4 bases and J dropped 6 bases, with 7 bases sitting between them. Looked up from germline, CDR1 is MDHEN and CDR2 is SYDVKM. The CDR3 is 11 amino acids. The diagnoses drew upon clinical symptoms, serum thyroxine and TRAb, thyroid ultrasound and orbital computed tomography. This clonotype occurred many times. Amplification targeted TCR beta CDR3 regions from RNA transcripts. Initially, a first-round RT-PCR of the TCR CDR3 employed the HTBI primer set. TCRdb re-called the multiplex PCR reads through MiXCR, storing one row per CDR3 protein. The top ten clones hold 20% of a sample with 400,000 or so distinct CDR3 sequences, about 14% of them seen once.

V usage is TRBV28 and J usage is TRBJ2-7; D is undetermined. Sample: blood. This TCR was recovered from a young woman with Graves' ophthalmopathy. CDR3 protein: CASSSLGEQYF. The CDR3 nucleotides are TGTGCCAGCAGTTCCCTGGGCGAGCAGTACTTC.